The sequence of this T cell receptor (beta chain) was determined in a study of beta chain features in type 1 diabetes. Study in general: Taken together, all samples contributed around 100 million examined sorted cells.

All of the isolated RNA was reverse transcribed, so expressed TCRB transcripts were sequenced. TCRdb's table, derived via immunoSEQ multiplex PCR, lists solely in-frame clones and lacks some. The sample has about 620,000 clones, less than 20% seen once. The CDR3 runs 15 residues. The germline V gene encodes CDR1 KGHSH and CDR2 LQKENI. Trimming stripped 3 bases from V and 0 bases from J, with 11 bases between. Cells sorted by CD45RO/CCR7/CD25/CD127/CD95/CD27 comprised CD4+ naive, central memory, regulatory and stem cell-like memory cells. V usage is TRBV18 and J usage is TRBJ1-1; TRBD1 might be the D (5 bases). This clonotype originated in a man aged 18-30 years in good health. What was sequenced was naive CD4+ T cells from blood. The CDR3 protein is CASSPRQLLNTEAFF. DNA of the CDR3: TGTGCCAGCTCACCTAGACAGCTATTGAACACTGAAGCTTTCTTT.